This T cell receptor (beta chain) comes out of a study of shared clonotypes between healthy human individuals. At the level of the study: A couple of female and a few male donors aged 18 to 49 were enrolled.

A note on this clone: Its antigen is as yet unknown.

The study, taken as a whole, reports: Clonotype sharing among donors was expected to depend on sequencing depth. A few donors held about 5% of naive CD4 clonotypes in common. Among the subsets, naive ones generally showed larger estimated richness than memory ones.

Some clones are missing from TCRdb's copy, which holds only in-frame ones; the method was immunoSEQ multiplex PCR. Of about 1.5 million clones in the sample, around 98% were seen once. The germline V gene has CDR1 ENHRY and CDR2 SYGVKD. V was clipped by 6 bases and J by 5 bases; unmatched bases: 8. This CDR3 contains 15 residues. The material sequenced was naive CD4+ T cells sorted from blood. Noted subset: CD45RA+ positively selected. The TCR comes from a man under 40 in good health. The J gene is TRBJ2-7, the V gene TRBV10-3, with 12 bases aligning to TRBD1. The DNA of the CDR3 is TGTGCCATCAGCCTAACCGGGACAGGGGGCCACGAGCAGTACTTC. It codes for CAISLTGTGGHEQYF.